This record concerns one T cell receptor beta chain sequence. Its target is not known. CDR3 length: 13 amino acids. Germline CDR1 SGHDT, CDR2 YYEEEE. Trimming shortened V by 4 bases and J by 8 bases, and 15 bases separated the two germline ends. The sample belongs to a study of T-cell memory formation after mild COVID-19. TCRdb reanalysed the 5' RACE reads using MiXCR and keeps one entry per CDR3 protein. The data hold 400,000 to 500,000 distinct CDR3 sequences, with 20% observed a single time. Study outcomes and limitations: Most CD4+ clones that shrank were in CM and EM, while CD8+ ones turned up in EMRA. Researchers found some responding clones in pre-infection memory, a sign that cross-reactive memory joined.

The chain is built from TRBV5-6 and TRBJ2-5; no clear D. Specimen: PBMCs or a T cell subset sorted from them (not recorded which). This receptor was identified in an adult woman who had mild COVID-19 (a few samples of this study predate the infection). Cell type and time point are not known. CDR3 residues: CASSQGGRVTQYF. The CDR3 coding sequence is TGTGCCAGCAGCCAAGGTGGCCGTGTCACCCAGTACTTC. Combining the CDR3 with reference TRBV5-6 and TRBJ2-5 gives the whole variable domain DAGVTQSPTHLIKTRGQQVTLRCSPKSGHDTVSWYQQALGQGPQFIFQYYEEEERQRGNFPDRFSGHQFPNYSSELNVNALLLGDSALYLCASSQGGRVTQYFGPGTRLLVL.